The clone carrying this TCR beta chain has only a few counts. Trimming shortened V by 7 bases and J by 5 bases, and 20 bases separated the two germline ends. From germline, CDR1 is SQVTM and CDR2 ANQGSEA. The CDR3 has 14 residues. The sample belongs to a study of blood T cell repertoires in COVID-19. Study as a whole: COVID-19 samples from acute and convalescent phases originated in the United States, Italy and Spain.

Original analysis: Reference gene primer amplification gave nucleated cell count estimates. Produced via immunoSEQ multiplex PCR; TCRdb's table is partial and in-frame only. That table is the source of V, J and clone size, and D and trimming were worked out from the DNA. The top ten hold 3.2% of the sample, which has around 500,000 clones, approximately 85% seen once. Sequencing input: peripheral blood. The chain carries TRBV29-1 and TRBJ1-1; no clear D. The origin of this receptor is a human donor in a cohort sampled during active COVID-19. This CDR3 is CSGCRVSSRTEAFF. CDR3 sequence (DNA): TGCAGCGGGTGTCGGGTATCATCACGAACTGAAGCTTTCTTT.